The present TCR beta chain was sequenced within a study of shared clonotypes between healthy human individuals. Data came from immunoSEQ multiplex PCR; TCRdb stores just in-frame clones and leaves some out. The sample lists around 1,000,000 clones, around three quarters occurring once. Only one count was recorded for this clone. The specimen sequenced was memory CD4+ T cells from PBMCs. Subset here: CD45RA-negative fraction. This receptor was taken from a man between 18 and 35 years old in good health. Some clones in this sample may be carry-over from other donors' samples.

The CDR3 loop is CASSSALGNTGELFF. CDR3 bases: TGTGCCAGCAGCTCTGCATTGGGAAACACCGGGGAGCTGTTTTTT. The chain combines TRBV11-2 with TRBJ2-2, with no clear D. Trimming removed 4 bases at V and 2 bases at J, with 11 bases between. The CDR3 runs to 15 residues. Germline CDR1 is SGHAT and CDR2 is FQNNGV.